This TCR beta chain was profiled in a study of shared clonotypes between healthy human individuals. Background on the study: The cohort had two women and a few men, ages 18 to 49.

The CDR3 is 13 residues long. Looked up from germline, CDR1 is SEHNR and CDR2 is FQNEAQ (reference sequence). The V and J ends lost 2 bases and 6 bases respectively, with 10 bases between them. Regarding this clone: Its target is unknown.

Donors comprised only Caucasian adults living in Nashville, Tennessee. Sequencing was performed with immunoSEQ multiplex PCR; in TCRdb, only in-frame clones are kept and a portion is missing. In the table there are around 100,000 clones, about two thirds of which are singletons. Findings and limits, study-wide: A limitation of the genetic and exposure-history diversity represented arose from few donors.

The sample was memory CD8+ T cells sorted from blood. Subset noted: CD45RO+ cells pooled with CCR7-negative TemRA cells. The chain couples TRBV7-9 to TRBJ1-1; D unresolved. The sequence was collected from a woman in her thirties in good health. The CDR3 sequence is CASSLTPAAEAFF. CDR3 DNA: TGTGCCAGCAGCTTAACGCCAGCGGCTGAAGCTTTCTTT.